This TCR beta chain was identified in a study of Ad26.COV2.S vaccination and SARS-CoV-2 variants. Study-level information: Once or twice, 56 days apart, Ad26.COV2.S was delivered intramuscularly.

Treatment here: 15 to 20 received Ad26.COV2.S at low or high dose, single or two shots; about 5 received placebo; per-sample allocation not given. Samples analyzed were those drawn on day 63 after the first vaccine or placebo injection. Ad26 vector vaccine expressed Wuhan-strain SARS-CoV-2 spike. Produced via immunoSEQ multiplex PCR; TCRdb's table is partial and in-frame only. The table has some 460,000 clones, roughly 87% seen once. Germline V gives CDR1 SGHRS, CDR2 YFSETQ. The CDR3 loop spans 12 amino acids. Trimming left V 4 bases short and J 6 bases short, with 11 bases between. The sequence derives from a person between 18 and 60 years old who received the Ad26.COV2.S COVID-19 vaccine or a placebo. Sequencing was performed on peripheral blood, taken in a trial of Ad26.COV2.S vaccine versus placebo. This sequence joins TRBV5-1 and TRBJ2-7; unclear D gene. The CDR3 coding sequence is TGCGCCAGCAGCCCCGGACGAGTCGAGCAGTACTTC. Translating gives CASSPGRVEQYF.